These T cell receptor beta chains were read from a single sample in a study of low-dose radiotherapy and immunotherapy resistance in tumors. A single record per CDR3 protein comes from TCRdb applying MiXCR to the reads. The sample contains tens of thousands of distinct CDR3 sequences, roughly 28% of which appear only once. This specimen was PBMCs, taken before treatment. Receptors were obtained from a male donor with gallbladder cancer. Each CDR3 is given with its conserved first and last residue. The order of the fields is D gene, J gene, clone size, CDR3 length, V gene, CDR3 DNA, CDR3 protein. D genes are given only for firm matches. The size entry is marked missing in some rows and otherwise reads once, few, many or a size class.

d_gene: TRBD1; j_gene: TRBJ1-2; abundance: many; len: 15; v_gene: TRBV6-2/TRBV6-3; CDR3nt: TGTGCCAGCAGTTATTGGACAGGGGGCGTCTATGGCTACACCTTC; CDR3aa: CASSYWTGGVYGYTF
d_gene: NA; j_gene: TRBJ2-1; abundance: many; len: 12; v_gene: TRBV29-1; CDR3nt: TGCAGCGTTGGGGTTTTGAGACATGAGCAGTTCTTC; CDR3aa: CSVGVLRHEQFF
d_gene: TRBD1; j_gene: TRBJ1-1; abundance: NA; len: 17; v_gene: TRBV28; CDR3nt: TGTGCCAGCAGCATCCATGGACAGGCTTCTTCTAGCGGTGAAGCTTTCTTT; CDR3aa: CASSIHGQASSSGEAFF
d_gene: NA; j_gene: TRBJ2-6; abundance: NA; len: 17; v_gene: TRBV13; CDR3nt: TGTGCCAGCAGTGAAGGGCAGGTGTTCTCTGGGGCCAACGTCCTGACTTTC; CDR3aa: CASSEGQVFSGANVLTF
d_gene: NA; j_gene: TRBJ2-7; abundance: many; len: 11; v_gene: TRBV29-1; CDR3nt: TGCAGCGTCCAGGGTTCAGGCGAGCAGTACTTC; CDR3aa: CSVQGSGEQYF
d_gene: NA; j_gene: TRBJ2-5; abundance: many; len: 13; v_gene: TRBV5-1; CDR3nt: TGCGCCAGCAGCACACAGGGTGTGGAGACCCAGTACTTC; CDR3aa: CASSTQGVETQYF
d_gene: NA; j_gene: TRBJ2-1; abundance: NA; len: 15; v_gene: TRBV19; CDR3nt: TGTGCCAGTAGTGGTCAGGGCCTGGGGAACAATGAGCAGTTCTTC; CDR3aa: CASSGQGLGNNEQFF
d_gene: NA; j_gene: TRBJ2-5; abundance: NA; len: 11; v_gene: TRBV5-3; CDR3nt: TGTGCCAGCAGCTGGGGGTCGACCCAGTACTTC; CDR3aa: CASSWGSTQYF
d_gene: TRBD1; j_gene: TRBJ2-4; abundance: many; len: 14; v_gene: TRBV28; CDR3nt: TGTGCCAGCAGCTCCGGACAGGCAGGCGACATTCAGTACTTC; CDR3aa: CASSSGQAGDIQYF
d_gene: NA; j_gene: TRBJ1-1; abundance: many; len: 15; v_gene: TRBV7-2; CDR3nt: TGTGCCAGCAGCTTAAGCTCGGAGTTGAACACTGAAGCTTTCTTT; CDR3aa: CASSLSSELNTEAFF
d_gene: NA; j_gene: TRBJ2-1; abundance: many; len: 17; v_gene: TRBV5-1; CDR3nt: TGCGCCAGCAGCCCTGGTGGAGGGAGGTTGTCCTACAATGAGCAGTTCTTC; CDR3aa: CASSPGGGRLSYNEQFF
d_gene: NA; j_gene: TRBJ2-5; abundance: many; len: 14; v_gene: TRBV7-8; CDR3nt: TGTGCCAGCAGCTTAGGGCTGGGACCGGAGACCCAGTACTTC; CDR3aa: CASSLGLGPETQYF
d_gene: NA; j_gene: TRBJ2-1; abundance: NA; len: 14; v_gene: TRBV6-2/TRBV6-3; CDR3nt: TGTGCCAGCAGTTACGTCGGGGGGCTGGATGAGCAGTTCTTC; CDR3aa: CASSYVGGLDEQFF
d_gene: TRBD1; j_gene: TRBJ2-2; abundance: many; len: 19; v_gene: TRBV6-2/TRBV6-3; CDR3nt: TGTGCCAGCAGTTACGCTCCGGGACAGGGGGCTTCAAACACCGGGGAGCTGTTTTTT; CDR3aa: CASSYAPGQGASNTGELFF
d_gene: NA; j_gene: TRBJ2-3; abundance: many; len: 15; v_gene: TRBV7-9; CDR3nt: TGTGCCAGCAGCCCCCCTGGGGGCCACACAGATACGCAGTATTTT; CDR3aa: CASSPPGGHTDTQYF